This T cell receptor (beta chain) came from a study of immune characterization of retroperitoneal liposarcoma. Each CDR3 protein is one row after TCRdb ran MiXCR on the PCR reads. The sample shows around 10,000 distinct CDR3 sequences, around a quarter of them seen only once. The length of the CDR3 is 15 residues. CDR1 is SGHTA, CDR2 FQGNSA, per germline. In this sample, this clonotype is medium-sized. This receptor was taken from a female donor with retroperitoneal liposarcoma. This chain links TRBV7-2 with TRBJ2-1; a possible D gene is TRBD1 (6 bases). The J call may be incorrect, as the DNA end agrees better with TRBJ2-7. The sample consisted of tumor tissue. The CDR3 spells CASSAGDTAYNEQYF. CDR3 DNA sequence: TGTGCCAGCAGCGCCGGGGACACGGCCTACAATGAGCAGTACTTC.